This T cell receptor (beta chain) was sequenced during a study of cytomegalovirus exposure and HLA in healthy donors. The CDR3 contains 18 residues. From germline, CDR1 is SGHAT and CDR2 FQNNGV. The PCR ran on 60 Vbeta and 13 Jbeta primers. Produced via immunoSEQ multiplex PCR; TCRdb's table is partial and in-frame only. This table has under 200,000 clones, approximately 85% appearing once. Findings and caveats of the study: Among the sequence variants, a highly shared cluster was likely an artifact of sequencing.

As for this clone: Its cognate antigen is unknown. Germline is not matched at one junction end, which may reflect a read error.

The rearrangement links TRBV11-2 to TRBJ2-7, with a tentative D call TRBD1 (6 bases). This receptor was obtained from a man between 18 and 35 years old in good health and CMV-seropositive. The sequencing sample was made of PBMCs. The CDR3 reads CASSLLGAGPGRTYGQYF. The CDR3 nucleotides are TGTGCCAGCAGCTTATTGGGGGCAGGGCCGGGTCGGACTTACGGGCAGTACTTC. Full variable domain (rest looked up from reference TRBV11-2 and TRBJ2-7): EAGVAQSPRYKIIEKRQSVAFWCNPISGHATLYWYQQILGQGPKLLIQFQNNGVVDDSQLPKDRFSAERLKGVDSTLKIQPAKLEDSAVYLCASSLLGAGPGRTYGQYFGPGTRLTVT.